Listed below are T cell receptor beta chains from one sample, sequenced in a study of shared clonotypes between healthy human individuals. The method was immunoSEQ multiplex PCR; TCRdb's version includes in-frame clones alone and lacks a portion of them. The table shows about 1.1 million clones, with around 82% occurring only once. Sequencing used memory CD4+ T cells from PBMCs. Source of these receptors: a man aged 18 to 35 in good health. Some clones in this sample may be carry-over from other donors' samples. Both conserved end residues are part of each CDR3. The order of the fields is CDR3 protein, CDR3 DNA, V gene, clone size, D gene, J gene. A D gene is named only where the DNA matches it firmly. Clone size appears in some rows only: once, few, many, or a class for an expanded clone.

CDR3: CSAERTPGAYF; DNA: TGCAGTGCTGAGCGGACACCCGGGGCGTACTTC; V: TRBV20-1; size: -; D: -; J: TRBJ2-7
CDR3: CASSFEGRGDTQYF; DNA: TGTGCCAGCAGCTTTGAGGGCCGGGGAGATACGCAGTATTTT; V: TRBV5-4; size: -; D: -; J: TRBJ2-3
CDR3: CAWSANPAAGTQYF; DNA: TGTGCCTGGAGTGCAAATCCTGCGGCGGGGACCCAGTACTTC; V: TRBV30; size: -; D: -; J: TRBJ2-5
CDR3: CASSLSGQETQYF; DNA: TGTGCCAGCAGTTTAAGCGGGCAAGAGACCCAGTACTTC; V: TRBV7-3; size: few; D: -; J: TRBJ2-5
CDR3: CASRDGYEQYF; DNA: TGTGCCAGCAGGGACGGCTACGAGCAGTACTTC; V: TRBV6-4; size: -; D: -; J: TRBJ2-7
CDR3: CASSPVLAGINEQFF; DNA: TGTGCCAGCAGCCCAGTCCTAGCGGGGATCAATGAGCAGTTCTTC; V: TRBV5-4; size: -; D: TRBD2; J: TRBJ2-1
CDR3: CASTSRRATEAFF; DNA: TGTGCCAGCACCTCGCGGAGGGCCACTGAAGCTTTCTTT; V: TRBV27; size: once; D: -; J: TRBJ1-1
CDR3: CASRWTEHSNYGYTF; DNA: TGTGCCAGCAGGTGGACAGAGCACTCTAACTATGGCTACACCTTC; V: TRBV6-1; size: -; D: -; J: TRBJ1-2
CDR3: CASSPRVIGYGYTF; DNA: TGTGCCAGCTCACCTAGGGTGATCGGGTATGGCTACACCTTC; V: TRBV18; size: -; D: -; J: TRBJ1-2
CDR3: CASSFGTSGYEQYF; DNA: TGTGCCAGCAGTTTTGGGACTAGCGGCTACGAGCAGTACTTC; V: TRBV28; size: few; D: TRBD2; J: TRBJ2-7
CDR3: CASSSDQGWVSGNTIYF; DNA: TGTGCCAGCAGCTCCGATCAGGGATGGGTCTCTGGAAACACCATATATTTT; V: TRBV7-9; size: -; D: -; J: TRBJ1-3
CDR3: CASSLGGRSYEQYF; DNA: TGCGCCAGCAGCTTGGGCGGTCGCTCCTACGAGCAGTACTTC; V: TRBV5-1; size: -; D: -; J: TRBJ2-7
CDR3: CASSLTDHTEAFF; DNA: TGTGCCAGCAGCTTAACGGACCACACTGAAGCTTTCTTT; V: TRBV7-3; size: -; D: -; J: TRBJ1-1
CDR3: CASSFGLDTQYF; DNA: TGTGCCAGCAGTTTCGGGTTGGATACGCAGTATTTT; V: TRBV28; size: few; D: -; J: TRBJ2-3
CDR3: CASSWRQGPDTQYF; DNA: TGTGCCAGCAGCTGGCGGCAGGGACCGGATACGCAGTATTTT; V: TRBV5-5; size: -; D: -; J: TRBJ2-3
CDR3: CASSPLFTEAFF; DNA: TGTGCCAGCAGCCCATTGTTCACTGAAGCTTTCTTT; V: TRBV7-9; size: few; D: -; J: TRBJ1-1
CDR3: CASSQRGARGANVLTF; DNA: TGTGCCAGCAGCCAACGGGGGGCGCGCGGGGCCAACGTCCTGACTTTC; V: TRBV11-3; size: -; D: -; J: TRBJ2-6
CDR3: CASSLEVRTGYDRETQYF; DNA: TGTGCCAGCAGCTTAGAGGTCCGGACTGGGTACGATAGGGAGACCCAGTACTTC; V: TRBV11-2; size: -; D: -; J: TRBJ2-5
CDR3: CASSATQETQYF; DNA: TGTGCCAGCAGCGCTACGCAAGAGACCCAGTACTTC; V: TRBV7-9; size: -; D: -; J: TRBJ2-5
CDR3: CASSLERASYEQYF; DNA: TGCGCCAGCAGCTTGGAACGAGCCTCCTACGAGCAGTACTTC; V: TRBV5-1; size: once; D: -; J: TRBJ2-7
CDR3: CASSLSSQARGYGYTF; DNA: TGTGCCAGCAGCTTGTCCTCGCAGGCCAGGGGCTATGGCTACACCTTC; V: TRBV5-5; size: -; D: -; J: TRBJ1-2
CDR3: CASRTFSGSLSYNEQFF; DNA: TGTGCCAGCCGCACATTTAGCGGGAGTCTTTCCTACAATGAGCAGTTCTTC; V: TRBV5-6; size: -; D: TRBD2; J: TRBJ2-1
CDR3: CASWASGYNEQFF; DNA: TGCGCCAGCTGGGCTAGCGGTTACAATGAGCAGTTCTTC; V: TRBV4-1; size: -; D: TRBD2; J: TRBJ2-1
CDR3: CASSVGLGQVHF; DNA: TGTGCCAGCAGCGTAGGTCTGGGACAGGTGCACTTC; V: TRBV9; size: -; D: TRBD1; J: TRBJ2-7
CDR3: CASSYPLAGGPRETQYF; DNA: TGTGCCAGCAGCTATCCGCTAGCGGGAGGGCCTAGGGAGACCCAGTACTTC; V: TRBV7-2; size: -; D: TRBD2; J: TRBJ2-5
CDR3: CASSLGRGGGEQYF; DNA: TGTGCCAGCAGTTTGGGTCGCGGTGGGGGCGAGCAGTACTTC; V: TRBV28; size: -; D: -; J: TRBJ2-7
CDR3: CASSIVPISRVRGTGANVLTF; DNA: TGTGCCAGTAGTATAGTACCGATTAGTCGGGTTCGGGGGACTGGGGCCAACGTCCTGACTTTC; V: TRBV19; size: -; D: -; J: TRBJ2-6
CDR3: CASSDGNYGYTF; DNA: TGTGCCAGCAGTGACGGGAACTATGGCTACACCTTC; V: TRBV28; size: -; D: -; J: TRBJ1-2
CDR3: CASSPFTTTENNEQFF; DNA: TGCGCCAGCAGCCCCTTTACTACAACCGAGAACAATGAGCAGTTCTTC; V: TRBV5-1; size: -; D: -; J: TRBJ2-1
CDR3: CASSPVVQPQHF; DNA: TGTGCCAGCAGCCCCGTGGTTCAGCCCCAGCATTTT; V: TRBV6-1; size: -; D: -; J: TRBJ1-5
CDR3: CASSWGPGTSTDTQYF; DNA: TGCGCCAGCAGCTGGGGCCCAGGGACTAGCACAGATACGCAGTATTTT; V: TRBV5-1; size: -; D: -; J: TRBJ2-3
CDR3: CASSPSSGSGGDTQYF; DNA: TGTGCCAGCTCTCCCTCCAGCGGGAGTGGGGGAGATACGCAGTATTTT; V: TRBV18; size: -; D: TRBD2; J: TRBJ2-3
CDR3: CASDDAGEQYF; DNA: TGCGCCAGCGACGACGCGGGCGAGCAGTACTTC; V: TRBV5-1; size: once; D: -; J: TRBJ2-7
CDR3: CASSYRGRTEAFF; DNA: TGTGCCAGCAGTTACAGGGGACGCACTGAAGCTTTCTTT; V: TRBV6-5; size: few; D: -; J: TRBJ1-1
CDR3: CASSESFRTGRYEQYF; DNA: TGTGCCAGCAGTGAGAGTTTCCGGACAGGGCGCTACGAGCAGTACTTC; V: TRBV6-1; size: -; D: TRBD1; J: TRBJ2-7
CDR3: CASSLVGSGSFNTDTQYF; DNA: TGTGCCAGCAGCTTAGTGGGTAGCGGGAGCTTCAATACAGATACGCAGTATTTT; V: TRBV11-2; size: many; D: TRBD2; J: TRBJ2-3
CDR3: CASSLRRELSTDTQYF; DNA: TGTGCCAGCAGCTTGCGTCGGGAGCTTAGCACAGATACGCAGTATTTT; V: TRBV5-4; size: -; D: -; J: TRBJ2-3
CDR3: CASSLARTGANEKLFF; DNA: TGTGCCAGCAGCTTAGCTCGGACAGGGGCGAATGAAAAACTGTTTTTT; V: TRBV11-2; size: -; D: TRBD1; J: TRBJ1-4
CDR3: CAWSVQGGTDTQYF; DNA: TGTGCCTGGAGTGTACAGGGGGGCACAGATACGCAGTATTTT; V: TRBV30; size: -; D: TRBD1; J: TRBJ2-3
CDR3: CASSPGTRLGEQYF; DNA: TGCGCCAGCAGCCCCGGGACAAGGTTGGGGGAGCAGTACTTC; V: TRBV5-1; size: -; D: -; J: TRBJ2-7
CDR3: CASLPANEDEQFF; DNA: TGTGCCAGCCTACCGGCCAACGAGGATGAGCAGTTCTTC; V: TRBV6-1; size: -; D: -; J: TRBJ2-1
CDR3: CASSPFGGSYEQYF; DNA: TGCGCCAGCAGCCCCTTTGGGGGCTCCTACGAGCAGTACTTC; V: TRBV5-1; size: few; D: -; J: TRBJ2-7